The 32 T cell receptor beta chains below all came from one sample that was sequenced in a study of shared clonotypes between healthy human individuals. The assay was immunoSEQ multiplex PCR, and TCRdb's table has in-frame clones only and misses some. In the table there are about 560,000 clones, just over 75% of which are singletons. The sequencing input was PBMCs. The receptors come from a woman in her thirties or forties in good health. Some clones in this sample may be carry-over from other donors' samples.

This chain connects TRBV7-9 to TRBJ1-1; D gene unclear. In germline, CDR1 is SEHNR, CDR2 FQNEAQ (reference sequence). The CDR3 covers 12 residues. V lost 7 bases and J 1 base, leaving 7 bases between the germline ends. CDR3 in amino acids: CASIRTNTEAFF. The CDR3, as DNA: TGTGCCAGCATCCGGACGAACACTGAAGCTTTCTTT.

This chain joins TRBV27 and TRBJ1-5; 9 nucleotides line up with TRBD1. V was clipped by 5 bases and J by 6 bases; unmatched bases: 5. The CDR3 covers 14 residues. Germline CDR1 reads MNHEY; CDR2 reads SMNVEV (reference sequence). In DNA, the CDR3 is TGTGCCAGCAGTGGCCGGACAGGGGTTCAGCCCCAGCATTTT. This sequence encodes CASSGRTGVQPQHF.

This chain uses TRBV9 with TRBJ2-1, with TRBD1 matching 9 bases. CDR1 and CDR2 from the germline V gene are SGDLS and YYNGEE. After removal of 0 bases from V and 6 bases from J, the junction contained 7 bases not matched to a gene. This CDR3 is 16 amino acids long. CDR3 in DNA: TGTGCCAGCAGCGTAGATGGACAGGGGAGTCCCAATGAGCAGTTCTTC. This gives the protein CASSVDGQGSPNEQFF.

This chain joins TRBV15 and TRBJ2-6, with TRBD1 as a possible D gene (5 bases). The CDR3 runs 16 residues. V lost 5 bases, J lost 1 base, and 12 bases lay in between. Germline-derived CDR1 and CDR2 are LNHNV and YYDKDF (reference sequence). The CDR3 protein is CATSPHGASGANVLTF. CDR3 coding DNA: TGTGCCACCAGCCCCCATGGGGCTTCTGGGGCCAACGTCCTGACTTTC.

The chain links TRBV6-1 to TRBJ2-3; D perhaps matches TRBD1 (7 bases). Germline V gene sequence: CDR1 MNHNS, CDR2 SASEGT. V gave up 6 bases and J gave up 0 bases, with 10 bases separating them. This CDR3 comprises 14 residues. CDR3 amino acids: CASRTGTSTDTQYF. The CDR3 DNA sequence: TGTGCCAGCAGGACAGGGACTAGCACAGATACGCAGTATTTT.

CDR3 loop: CASSLSPARGSYYEQYF. The CDR3 region has the DNA TGCGCCAGCAGCTTGTCCCCGGCCAGGGGAAGCTACTACGAGCAGTACTTC. The chain carries TRBV5-1 and TRBJ2-7, with a tentative D call TRBD1 (6 bases). V lost 1 base and J 3 bases, leaving 20 bases between the germline ends. This CDR3 contains 17 residues. Germline values: CDR1 SGHRS, CDR2 YFSETQ.

This clone was counted a single time. The rearrangement joins TRBV10-3 to TRBJ2-7; 12 bases fit TRBD2. The V segment lost 10 bases and the J segment 3 bases; nucleotides outside the gene matches: 4. The germline V gene has CDR1 ENHRY and CDR2 SYGVKD. This CDR3 region has 13 residues. CDR3 loop: CATSTSGSYEQYF. CDR3 DNA: TGTGCCACCTCGACTAGCGGGAGCTACGAGCAGTACTTC.

V and J are TRBV11-3 and TRBJ2-1, with D perhaps matching TRBD2 (6 bases). Germline CDR1 reads SGHNT; CDR2 reads YENEEA. The CDR3 length is 13 residues. V was pared by 1 base and J by 5 bases, with 6 bases between. CDR3 DNA sequence: TGTGCCAGCAGCTTAGGGGGGGACAATGAGCAGTTCTTC. Amino acids: CASSLGGDNEQFF.

This chain joins TRBV7-2 and TRBJ2-3; D may be TRBD1 (6 bases). Germline CDR1 and CDR2: SGHTA and FQGNSA. V dropped 3 bases and J dropped 2 bases, with 15 bases sitting between them. The CDR3 contains 16 residues. CDR3 loop: CASSLALGASTDTQYF. The CDR3 region has the DNA TGTGCCAGCAGCTTGGCTTTGGGGGCCTCCACAGATACGCAGTATTTT.

This chain connects TRBV2 to TRBJ1-1; D is ambiguous. Germline V gene sequence: CDR1 SNHLY, CDR2 FYNNEI. V gave up 3 bases and J gave up 1 base, with 6 bases separating them. This CDR3 region has 13 residues. DNA for the CDR3: TGTGCCAGCAGTGAGGTAGAGAACACTGAAGCTTTCTTT. It codes for CASSEVENTEAFF.

CDR3 protein: CASSLFGGTIVNEQFF. The CDR3 bases are TGTGCCAGCAGCTTGTTCGGCGGGACCATCGTCAATGAGCAGTTCTTC. The rearrangement links TRBV7-2 to TRBJ2-1; a weak D match, TRBD2 (6 bases). Germline assignment: CDR1 SGHTA and CDR2 FQGNSA. The CDR3 length is 16 residues. Trimming took 3 bases from V and 6 from J, leaving 18 bases between them.

The chain employs TRBV6-6 and TRBJ2-1; 11 nucleotides match TRBD2. V gave up 4 bases and J gave up 8 bases; unmatched junction bases: 7. This CDR3 has 15 amino acids. Germline-derived CDR1 and CDR2 are MNHNY and SVGAGI (reference sequence). The CDR3 nucleotides are TGTGCCAGCAGTTCCCATCTAGCGGGAGGCCATGAGCAGTTCTTC. It is translated as CASSSHLAGGHEQFF.

The rearrangement links TRBV7-8 to TRBJ2-2; D is unresolved. Trimming shortened V by 6 bases and J by 6 bases, and 11 bases separated the two germline ends. Per the germline V gene, CDR1 is SGHVS and CDR2 is FQNEAQ. The CDR3 totals 13 residues. CDR3 nucleotide sequence: TGTGCCAGCAGATTGGGGTTGGCCGGGGAGCTGTTTTTT. Translated, it gives CASRLGLAGELFF.

The chain has TRBV27 and TRBJ2-7, with D perhaps TRBD2 (6 bases). V lost 6 bases, J lost 0 bases, and 24 bases lay in between. The CDR3 contains 18 residues. Germline loops: CDR1 MNHEY, CDR2 SMNVEV (reference sequence). CDR3 amino acids: CASSPRAPTSPISYEQYF. DNA for the CDR3: TGTGCCAGCAGCCCCCGGGCCCCTACTAGCCCCATCTCCTACGAGCAGTACTTC.

Notes on this clone: Within the sample, other DNA sequences also encode this same CDR3. V gene TRBV11-2 combines with J gene TRBJ2-7; 7 bases map to TRBD2. CDR3 size: 12 residues. Losses at the gene ends were 5 bases for V and 2 bases for J; bases not matched to a gene: 0. The germline gives CDR1 SGHAT, CDR2 FQNNGV. CDR3 bases: TGTGCCAGCAGCAGCGGGACCTACGAGCAGTACTTC. Protein: CASSSGTYEQYF.

This rearrangement joins TRBV7-9 to TRBJ2-2; 10 bases are shared with TRBD2. Germline lookup yields CDR1 SEHNR and CDR2 FQNEAQ (reference sequence). V gave up 5 bases and J gave up 3 bases; unmatched junction bases: 12. The CDR3 contains 18 residues. CDR3 residues: CASSRRLAGHKDTGELFF. The CDR3 region has the DNA TGTGCCAGCAGCCGACGACTAGCGGGTCACAAGGACACCGGGGAGCTGTTTTTT.

The rearrangement links TRBV5-5 to TRBJ2-3; D perhaps matches TRBD1 (5 bases). V lost 0 bases and J lost 3, with 11 bases in between. The CDR3 is made up of 15 amino acids. Germline values: CDR1 SGHKS, CDR2 YYEKEE (reference sequence). CDR3 nucleotides: TGTGCCAGCAGCTTGGAGGCAGGGCGGACAGATACGCAGTATTTT. Protein sequence: CASSLEAGRTDTQYF.

V and J are TRBV7-2 and TRBJ1-5; D is uncertain. The CDR3 is 16 residues long. Trimming pared 1 base from V and 1 base from J, leaving 11 bases between. Germline CDR1 and CDR2: SGHTA and FQGNSA. CDR3 sequence (DNA): TGTGCCAGCAGCTTAGTGTCCGGAGCAAGCAATCAGCCCCAGCATTTT. This sequence encodes CASSLVSGASNQPQHF.

This sequence joins TRBV14 and TRBJ2-7; D call uncertain. The CDR3 spans 13 residues. CDR1 is SGHDN, CDR2 FVKESK, per germline. The V end was cut by 7 bases, the J end by 3 bases, with 13 bases between. CDR3 region: CASTPGSYYEQYF. CDR3 bases: TGTGCCAGCACCCCCGGGTCCTACTACGAGCAGTACTTC.

This clone was detected ten times or more. V and J are TRBV19 and TRBJ2-3; D gene ambiguous. In germline, CDR1 is LNHDA, CDR2 SQIVND (reference sequence). Trimming took 3 bases from V and 2 from J, leaving 6 bases between them. The CDR3 is 13 residues long. CDR3 residues: CASSIRNTDTQYF. The DNA for the CDR3 is TGTGCCAGTAGTATTAGGAACACAGATACGCAGTATTTT. The full variable domain, its missing parts supplied by reference TRBV19 and TRBJ2-3, is DGGITQSPKYLFRKEGQNVTLSCEQNLNHDAMYWYRQDPGQGLRLIYYSQIVNDFQKGDIAEGYSVSREKKESFPLTVTSAQKNPTAFYLCASSIRNTDTQYFGPGTRLTVL.

This clone was seen only a few times. The gene calls are TRBV15 and TRBJ1-1; 8 nucleotides align to TRBD1. Germline CDR1 and CDR2: LNHNV and YYDKDF (reference sequence). The CDR3 is 13 residues long. V shed 0 bases, J shed 11 bases, and the junction held 5 bases outside the gene matches. The CDR3 sequence is CATSRDRQGLAFF. The CDR3 bases are TGTGCCACCAGCAGAGATCGACAGGGGTTGGCTTTCTTT.

The rearrangement links TRBV28 to TRBJ1-5; D remains ambiguous. This CDR3 comprises 12 residues. The germline V gene encodes CDR1 MDHEN and CDR2 SYDVKM. The germline V and J ends were trimmed by 8 bases and 4 bases, with 9 bases remaining between them. The CDR3 protein is CASQKANQPQHF. CDR3 nucleotides: TGTGCCAGCCAGAAAGCGAATCAGCCCCAGCATTTT.

This chain connects TRBV20-1 to TRBJ1-1; no reliable D call. From germline, CDR1 is DFQATT and CDR2 SNEGSKA (reference sequence). V lost 7 bases and J 5 bases, leaving 11 bases between the germline ends. This CDR3 region has 11 residues. CDR3 coding DNA: TGCAGTGGGAGGGTCTATACTGAAGCTTTCTTT. As protein: CSGRVYTEAFF.

V gene TRBV6-1 combines with J gene TRBJ2-7, with 8 positions matching TRBD2. V was clipped by 0 bases and J by 2 bases; unmatched bases: 9. There are 17 residues in the CDR3. CDR1 and CDR2 (germline): MNHNS, SASEGT. CDR3 nucleotides: TGTGCCAGCAGTGAAGCGTGGGACGGGAGGGCCCCCTACGAGCAGTACTTC. Amino acids: CASSEAWDGRAPYEQYF.

V and J are TRBV5-1 and TRBJ1-4; D is undetermined. The germline V gene encodes CDR1 SGHRS and CDR2 YFSETQ. The CDR3 is 14 residues long. Trimming took 2 bases from V and 6 from J, leaving 11 bases between them. The CDR3 reads CASSLKGEHEKLFF. The CDR3, as DNA: TGCGCCAGCAGCTTAAAAGGAGAGCATGAAAAACTGTTTTTT.

The rearrangement uses TRBV19 and TRBJ1-1; tentatively, D is TRBD1 (5 bases). The ends were cut back, 5 bases at V and 3 bases at J, with 13 bases in the middle. CDR1 is LNHDA and CDR2 is SQIVND in the germline V gene (reference sequence). The CDR3 runs 14 residues. The CDR3 loop reads CASSALGVDTEAFF. Here the CDR3 DNA reads TGTGCCAGTAGTGCCTTAGGGGTAGACACTGAAGCTTTCTTT.

The chain couples TRBV19 to TRBJ1-1; possibly TRBD1 for D (5 bases). Germline CDR1 LNHDA, CDR2 SQIVND (reference sequence). The V and J ends lost 3 bases and 5 bases respectively, with 7 bases between them. CDR3 length: 12 residues. The CDR3 reads CASSMWGTEAFF. In DNA form, the CDR3 reads TGTGCCAGTAGTATGTGGGGGACTGAAGCTTTCTTT.

V and J are TRBV7-3 and TRBJ2-3; 10 bases are shared with TRBD1. J gave up 1 base and V 5 bases, and 6 bases lay outside the gene matches. This CDR3 is built from 16 residues. The germline V gene encodes CDR1 SGHTA and CDR2 FQGTGA. CDR3 DNA: TGTGCCAGCAGCCAGGGACAGGGGAGGGGCACAGATACGCAGTATTTT. This gives the protein CASSQGQGRGTDTQYF.

CDR3 sequence: CASSTTMNTEAFF. In DNA form, the CDR3 reads TGTGCCAGTAGTACGACGATGAACACTGAAGCTTTCTTT. This chain uses TRBV19 with TRBJ1-1, with D uncertain. The V gene lost 4 bases and the J gene lost 0 bases, with 6 bases spanning the gap. CDR1 and CDR2 (germline): LNHDA, SQIVND (reference sequence). This CDR3 region has 13 residues.

This chain connects TRBV6-5 to TRBJ1-2; D ambiguous. Germline assignment: CDR1 MNHEY and CDR2 SVGAGI. Trimming cost V 9 bases and J 8 bases, with 16 bases left between them. The CDR3 runs 12 residues. CDR3 loop: CASYGPIEGYTF. The CDR3 coding sequence is TGTGCCAGTTATGGACCAATCGAGGGCTACACCTTC.

The chain employs TRBV10-2 and TRBJ2-3; TRBD2 is a possible D gene (5 bases). V was trimmed by 2 bases and J by 10 bases, leaving 13 bases between them. This CDR3 comprises 13 residues. In germline, CDR1 is WSHSY, CDR2 SAAADI. CDR3 in amino acids: CASSEGLGGPQYF. The CDR3 nucleotides read TGCGCCAGCAGTGAGGGTCTTGGCGGGCCGCAGTATTTT.

The rearrangement uses TRBV27 and TRBJ2-1, with D possibly TRBD2 on 5 matching bases. Trimming pared 0 bases from V and 3 bases from J, leaving 18 bases between. Germline V gene data show CDR1 as MNHEY and CDR2 as SMNVEV (reference sequence). The CDR3 runs 18 residues. The CDR3 nucleotides are TGTGCCAGCAGTTTATCCCACAAGGACGGGAACCGCTACAATGAGCAGTTCTTC. The encoded protein is CASSLSHKDGNRYNEQFF.